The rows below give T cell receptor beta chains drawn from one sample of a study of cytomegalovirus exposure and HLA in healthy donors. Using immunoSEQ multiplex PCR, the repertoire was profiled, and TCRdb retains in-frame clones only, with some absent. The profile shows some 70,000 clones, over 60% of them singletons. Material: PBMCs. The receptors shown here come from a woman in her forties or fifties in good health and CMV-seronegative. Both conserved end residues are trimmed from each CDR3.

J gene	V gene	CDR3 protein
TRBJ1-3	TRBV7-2	ASSRGGASAGNTIY
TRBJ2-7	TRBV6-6	ASSRGGYEQY
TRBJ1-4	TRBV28	ASSLGRGELGLF
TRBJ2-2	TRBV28	ASSFLGREVTGELF
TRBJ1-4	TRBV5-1	ASSLGQGDEKLF
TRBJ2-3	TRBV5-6	ASSLRSGADTQY
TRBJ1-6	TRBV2	ASTRGQGNSPLH
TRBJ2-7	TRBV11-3	ASSLGGQVGYEQY
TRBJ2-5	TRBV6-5	ASSPRGVGGTQY
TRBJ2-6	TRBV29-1	SVALRVSGANVLT
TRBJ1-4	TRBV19	ASSITGYGEKLF
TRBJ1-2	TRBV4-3	ASSQGAEYGYT
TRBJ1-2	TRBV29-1	SVYQTQERGI
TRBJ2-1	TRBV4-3	ASSPLGGGDNEQF
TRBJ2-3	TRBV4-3	ASSQDLASGSTDTQY
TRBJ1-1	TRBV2	ASSARGPITEAF
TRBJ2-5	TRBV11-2	ASSLALNRGGSDKETQY
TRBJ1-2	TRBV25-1	ASSRDSGYGYT